This T cell receptor beta chain comes out of a study of response to subunit inactivated influenza vaccine. The study's findings and limits: Authors proposed each seasonal influenza vaccination draws in few new T cells.

Germline V gives CDR1 SEHNR, CDR2 FQNEAQ (reference sequence). The CDR3 has 15 residues. V lost 3 bases and J 8 bases, leaving 17 bases between the germline ends. A remark on this clonotype: Its antigen is still unknown.

TCRdb recomputed calls from the RT-PCR reads with MiXCR, one row per CDR3 protein. This sample yields fewer than 400,000 distinct CDR3 sequences, of which about a fifth are seen a single time; approximately 10% belongs to the top ten. The source is a man between 50 and 69 years old who received an inactivated influenza vaccine. The genes are TRBV7-9 and TRBJ2-1; D might be TRBD2 (5 bases). The material sequenced was PBMCs from blood, taken less than 22 months after vaccination. DNA for the CDR3: TGTGCCAGCAGCTTTTCATCGGGGTCGGTGGATGAGCAGTTCTTC. Amino acids: CASSFSSGSVDEQFF. Drawing the rest from reference TRBV7-9 and TRBJ2-1, the complete variable domain is DTGVSQNPRHKITKRGQNVTFRCDPISEHNRLYWYRQTLGQGPEFLTYFQNEAQLEKSRLLSDRFSAERPKGSFSTLEIQRTEQGDSAMYLCASSFSSGSVDEQFFGPGTRLTVL.